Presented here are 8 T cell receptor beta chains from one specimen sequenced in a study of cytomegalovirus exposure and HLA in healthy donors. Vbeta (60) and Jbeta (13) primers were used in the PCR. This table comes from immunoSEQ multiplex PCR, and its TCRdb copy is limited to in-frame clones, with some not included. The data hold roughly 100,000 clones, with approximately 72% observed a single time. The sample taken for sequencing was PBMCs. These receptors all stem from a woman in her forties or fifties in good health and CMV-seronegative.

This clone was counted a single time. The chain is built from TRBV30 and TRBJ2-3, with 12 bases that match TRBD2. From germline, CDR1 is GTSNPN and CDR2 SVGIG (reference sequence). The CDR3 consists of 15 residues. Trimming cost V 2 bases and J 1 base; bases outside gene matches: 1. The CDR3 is CAWSLAGGGTDTQYF. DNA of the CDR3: TGTGCCTGGAGTCTAGCGGGGGGGGGCACAGATACGCAGTATTTT.

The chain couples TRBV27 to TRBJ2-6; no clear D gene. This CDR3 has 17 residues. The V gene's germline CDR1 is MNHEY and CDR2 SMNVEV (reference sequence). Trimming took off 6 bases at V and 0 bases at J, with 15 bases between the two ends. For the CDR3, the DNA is TGTGCCAGCAGCAAAAACCCCACAGACTCTGGGGCCAACGTCCTGACTTTC. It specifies CASSKNPTDSGANVLTF.

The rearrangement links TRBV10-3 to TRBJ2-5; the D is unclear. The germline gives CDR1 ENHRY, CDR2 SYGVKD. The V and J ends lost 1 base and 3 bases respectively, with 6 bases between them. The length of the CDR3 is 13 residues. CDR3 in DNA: TGTGCCATCAGTGAGTTTCGGGAAGAGACCCAGTACTTC. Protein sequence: CAISEFREETQYF.

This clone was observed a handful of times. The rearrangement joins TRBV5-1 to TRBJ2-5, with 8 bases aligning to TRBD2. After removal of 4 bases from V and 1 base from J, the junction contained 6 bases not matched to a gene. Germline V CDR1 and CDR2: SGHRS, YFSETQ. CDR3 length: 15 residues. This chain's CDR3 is CASSPQGLVQETQYF. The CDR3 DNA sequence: TGCGCCAGCAGCCCCCAGGGACTAGTCCAAGAGACCCAGTACTTC.

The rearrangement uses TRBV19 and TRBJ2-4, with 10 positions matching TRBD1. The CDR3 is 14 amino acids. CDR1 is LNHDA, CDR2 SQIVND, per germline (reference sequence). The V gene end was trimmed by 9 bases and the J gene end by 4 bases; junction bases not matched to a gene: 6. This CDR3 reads CASRDRGGKNIQYF. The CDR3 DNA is TGTGCCAGCCGGGACAGGGGTGGGAAAAACATTCAGTACTTC.

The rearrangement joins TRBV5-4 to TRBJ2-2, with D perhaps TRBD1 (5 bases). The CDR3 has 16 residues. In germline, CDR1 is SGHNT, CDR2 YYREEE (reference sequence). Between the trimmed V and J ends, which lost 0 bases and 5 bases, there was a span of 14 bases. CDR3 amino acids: CASSLGLVRETGELFF. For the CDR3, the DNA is TGTGCCAGCAGCTTGGGGCTAGTCAGGGAAACCGGGGAGCTGTTTTTT.

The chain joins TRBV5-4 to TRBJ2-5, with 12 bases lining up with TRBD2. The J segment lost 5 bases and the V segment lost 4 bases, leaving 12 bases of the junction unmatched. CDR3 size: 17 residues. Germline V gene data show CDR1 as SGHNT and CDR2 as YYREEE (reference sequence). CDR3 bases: TGTGCCAGCAGCCTTAGCGGACTAGCGGGGCCAGGTGAGACCCAGTACTTC. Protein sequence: CASSLSGLAGPGETQYF. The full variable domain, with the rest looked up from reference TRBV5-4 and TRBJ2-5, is ETGVTQSPTHLIKTRGQQVTLRCSSQSGHNTVSWYQQALGQGPQFIFQYYREEENGRGNFPPRFSGLQFPNYSSELNVNALELDDSALYLCASSLSGLAGPGETQYFGPGTRLLVL.

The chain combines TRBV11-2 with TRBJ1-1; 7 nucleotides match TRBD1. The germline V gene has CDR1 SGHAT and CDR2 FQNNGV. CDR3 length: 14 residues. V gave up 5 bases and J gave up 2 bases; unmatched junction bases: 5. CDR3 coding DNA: TGTGCCAGCAGCCGGACAGGACTAAACACTGAAGCTTTCTTT. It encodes CASSRTGLNTEAFF.